A selection of T cell receptor beta chains follows, all from one sample in a study of T cells after yellow fever vaccination. TCRdb processed the 5' RACE reads anew with MiXCR; each CDR3 protein has one entry. The sample includes hundreds of thousands of distinct CDR3 sequences, approximately 3.9% of them seen just once. The sequenced sample was PBMCs, obtained on the day of the yellow fever booster vaccination. Receptors were obtained from a man younger than 35 who received the YFV17D yellow fever vaccine. Both conserved end residues are part of each CDR3. The D gene is left open where the match is weak. The size of a clone is reported for some rows only, either as once, few or many, or as a class for expanded clones.

many,TRBV12-3/TRBV12-4,TRBD1,TRBJ2-7,CASSPSRDSHEQYF,TGTGCCAGCAGTCCTAGTAGGGACAGCCACGAGCAGTACTTC
many,TRBV29-1,TRBD1,TRBJ2-7,CSARGLLEQYF,TGCAGCGCCAGGGGGCTCCTCGAGCAGTACTTC
few,TRBV6-2/TRBV6-3,-,TRBJ2-5,CASSYSTRTNRETQYF,TGTGCCAGCAGTTACTCGACGCGGACAAATCGAGAGACCCAGTACTTC
many,TRBV4-2,-,TRBJ1-3,CASSQDPGGYSGNTIYF,TGTGCCAGCAGCCAAGATCCGGGGGGATACTCTGGAAACACCATATATTTT
-,TRBV2,-,TRBJ2-1,CASSDFNPWGAYNEQFF,TGTGCCAGCAGTGATTTTAACCCTTGGGGGGCCTACAATGAGCAGTTCTTC
few,TRBV18,-,TRBJ1-2,CASSPPTDYGYTF,TGTGCCAGCTCACCACCAACAGACTATGGCTACACCTTC
many,TRBV4-2,-,TRBJ2-3,CASSQGFSGYEDTQYF,TGTGCCAGCAGCCAAGGATTCTCCGGTTATGAAGATACGCAGTATTTT
many,TRBV11-2,-,TRBJ2-2,CASSLDPWGKQSGELFF,TGTGCCAGCAGCTTAGATCCATGGGGGAAACAATCCGGGGAGCTGTTTTTT
many,TRBV7-8,-,TRBJ1-2,CASSSEHSTGRITYGYTF,TGTGCCAGCAGCTCAGAGCACTCTACTGGACGGATCACATATGGCTACACCTTC
-,TRBV20-1,-,TRBJ1-2,CSATVEGGYTF,TGCAGTGCCACCGTTGAGGGGGGCTACACCTTC
few,TRBV2,-,TRBJ1-2,CASWETRVAPHLAYGYTF,TGTGCCAGCTGGGAAACACGTGTGGCACCACACCTGGCTTATGGCTACACCTTC